This TCR beta chain derives from a study of shared clonotypes between healthy human individuals. At the level of the study: Serving as donors were a couple of women and three men, whose ages spanned 18 to 49.

Study-wide points: In general, naive subsets displayed greater estimated richness than memory subsets did. Represented diversity (both genetic and exposure-history) was limited by the small number of donors.

Germline CDR1 reads LNHDA; CDR2 reads SQIVND (reference sequence). The CDR3 is 14 amino acids. V was clipped by 5 bases and J by 4 bases, with 14 bases between them. As to this clone: The antigen remains unidentified.

Selected positively for CCR7 and CD45RO-negative, naive CD8 cells excluded terminally differentiated effector memory CD45RA+ cells. There were no recent acute infections or vaccinations among the donors, who were healthy HIV-negative adults. Sequenced by immunoSEQ multiplex PCR; TCRdb stores in-frame clones only, minus some. In the table there are roughly 2.1 million clones, 85% to 95% of which are singletons. The source is a man between 18 and 29 years old in good health. Some clones in this sample may be carry-over from other donors' samples. The chain carries TRBV19 and TRBJ1-1; no clear D gene. Source material: naive CD8+ T cells from PBMCs. CDR3 sequence: CASSGTPSGTEAFF. DNA for the CDR3: TGTGCCAGTAGTGGAACACCGAGCGGCACTGAAGCTTTCTTT.